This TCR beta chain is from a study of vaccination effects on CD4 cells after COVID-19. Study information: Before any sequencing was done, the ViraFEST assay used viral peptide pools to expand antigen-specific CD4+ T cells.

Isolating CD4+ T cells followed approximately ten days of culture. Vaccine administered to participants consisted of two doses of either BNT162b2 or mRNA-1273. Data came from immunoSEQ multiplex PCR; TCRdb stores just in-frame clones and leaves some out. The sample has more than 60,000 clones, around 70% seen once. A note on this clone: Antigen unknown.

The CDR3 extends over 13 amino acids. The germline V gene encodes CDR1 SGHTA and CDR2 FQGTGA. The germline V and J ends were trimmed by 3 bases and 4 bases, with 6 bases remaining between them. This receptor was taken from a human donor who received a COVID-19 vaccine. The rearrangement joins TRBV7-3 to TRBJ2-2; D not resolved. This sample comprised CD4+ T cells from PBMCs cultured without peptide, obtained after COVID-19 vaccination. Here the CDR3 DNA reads TGTGCCAGCAGCTTGTCACCCACCGGGGAGCTGTTTTTT. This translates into CASSLSPTGELFF.